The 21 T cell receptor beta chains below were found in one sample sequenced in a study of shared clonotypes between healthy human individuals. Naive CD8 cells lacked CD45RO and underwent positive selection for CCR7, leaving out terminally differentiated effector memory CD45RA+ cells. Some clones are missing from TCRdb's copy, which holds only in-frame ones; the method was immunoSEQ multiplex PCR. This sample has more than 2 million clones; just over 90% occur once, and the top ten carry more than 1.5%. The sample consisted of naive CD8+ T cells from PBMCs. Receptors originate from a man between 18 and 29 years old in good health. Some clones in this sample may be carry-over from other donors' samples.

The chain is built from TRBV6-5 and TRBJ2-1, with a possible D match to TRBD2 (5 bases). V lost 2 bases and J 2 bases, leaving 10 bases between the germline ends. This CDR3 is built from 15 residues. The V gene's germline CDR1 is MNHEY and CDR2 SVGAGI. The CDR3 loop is CASSYGRVPYNEQFF. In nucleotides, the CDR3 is TGTGCCAGCAGTTACGGGCGGGTACCCTACAATGAGCAGTTCTTC.

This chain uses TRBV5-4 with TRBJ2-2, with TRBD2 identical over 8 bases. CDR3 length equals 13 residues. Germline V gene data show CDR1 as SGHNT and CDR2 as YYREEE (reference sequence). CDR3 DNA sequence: TGTGCAACCACCCCAGCGGGAGCCGGGGAGCTGTTTTTT. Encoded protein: CATTPAGAGELFF.

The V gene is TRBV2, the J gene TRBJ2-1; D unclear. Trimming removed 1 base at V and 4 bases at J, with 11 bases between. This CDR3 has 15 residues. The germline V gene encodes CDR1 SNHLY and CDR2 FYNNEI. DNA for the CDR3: TGTGCCAGCAGTGAAGGACTGACACTTTACAATGAGCAGTTCTTC. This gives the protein CASSEGLTLYNEQFF.

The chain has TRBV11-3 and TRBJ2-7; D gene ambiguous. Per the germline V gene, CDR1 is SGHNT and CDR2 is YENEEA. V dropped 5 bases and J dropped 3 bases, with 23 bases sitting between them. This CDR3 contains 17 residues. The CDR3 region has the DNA TGTGCCAGCAGCCCCATTCAACCGGGCCGCAGGAACTACGAGCAGTACTTC. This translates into CASSPIQPGRRNYEQYF.

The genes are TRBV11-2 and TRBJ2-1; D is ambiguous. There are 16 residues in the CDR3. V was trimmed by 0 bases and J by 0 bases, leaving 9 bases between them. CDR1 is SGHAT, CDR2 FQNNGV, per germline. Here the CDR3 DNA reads TGTGCCAGCAGCTTAGAGATGCCCAGCTCCTACAATGAGCAGTTCTTC. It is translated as CASSLEMPSSYNEQFF.

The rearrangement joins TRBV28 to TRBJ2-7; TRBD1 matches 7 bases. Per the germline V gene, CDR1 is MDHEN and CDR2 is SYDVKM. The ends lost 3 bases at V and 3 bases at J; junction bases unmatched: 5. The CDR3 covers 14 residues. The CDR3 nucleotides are TGTGCCAGCAGTTTGCAAAACAGGGGCTACGAGCAGTACTTC. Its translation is CASSLQNRGYEQYF.

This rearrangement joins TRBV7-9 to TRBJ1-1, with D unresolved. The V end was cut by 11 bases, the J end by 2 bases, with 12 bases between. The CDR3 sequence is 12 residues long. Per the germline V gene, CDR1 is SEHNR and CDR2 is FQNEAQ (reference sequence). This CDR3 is CASRPANTEAFF. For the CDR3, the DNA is TGTGCCTCTCGGCCAGCTAACACTGAAGCTTTCTTT. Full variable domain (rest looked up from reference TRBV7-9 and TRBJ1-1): DTGVSQNPRHKITKRGQNVTFRCDPISEHNRLYWYRQTLGQGPEFLTYFQNEAQLEKSRLLSDRFSAERPKGSFSTLEIQRTEQGDSAMYLCASRPANTEAFFGQGTRLTVV.

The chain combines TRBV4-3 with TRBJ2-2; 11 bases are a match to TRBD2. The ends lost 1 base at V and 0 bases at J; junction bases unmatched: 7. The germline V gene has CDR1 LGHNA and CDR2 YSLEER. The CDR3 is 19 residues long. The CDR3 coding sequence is TGCGCCAGCAGCCAAGCGTCACTAGCGGGAGCCCCGAACACCGGGGAGCTGTTTTTT. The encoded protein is CASSQASLAGAPNTGELFF.

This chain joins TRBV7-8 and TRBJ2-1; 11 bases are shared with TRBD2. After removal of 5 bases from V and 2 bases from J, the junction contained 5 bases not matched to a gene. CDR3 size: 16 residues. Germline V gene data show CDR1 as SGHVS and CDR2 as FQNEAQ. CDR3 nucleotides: TGTGCCAGCAGCCCGGGACTAGCGGTAGCCTACAATGAGCAGTTCTTC. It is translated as CASSPGLAVAYNEQFF. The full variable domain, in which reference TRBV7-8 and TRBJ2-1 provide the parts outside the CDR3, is GAGVSQSPRYKVAKRGQDVALRCDPISGHVSLFWYQQALGQGPEFLTYFQNEAQLDKSGLPSDRFFAERPEGSVSTLKIQRTQQEDSAVYLCASSPGLAVAYNEQFFGPGTRLTVL.

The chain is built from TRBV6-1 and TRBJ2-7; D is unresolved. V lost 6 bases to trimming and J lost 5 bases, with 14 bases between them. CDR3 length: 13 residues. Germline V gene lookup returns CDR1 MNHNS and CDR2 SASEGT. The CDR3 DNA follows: TGTGCCAGCAGGAGGTGGGAATCGGACGAGCAGTACTTC. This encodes CASRRWESDEQYF.

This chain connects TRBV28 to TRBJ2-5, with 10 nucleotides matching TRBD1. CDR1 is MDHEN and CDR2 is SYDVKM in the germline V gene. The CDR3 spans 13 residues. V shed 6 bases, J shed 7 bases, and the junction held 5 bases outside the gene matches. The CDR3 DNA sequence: TGTGCCAGCAGCGACAGGGGGCTCGGGACCCAGTACTTC. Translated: CASSDRGLGTQYF.

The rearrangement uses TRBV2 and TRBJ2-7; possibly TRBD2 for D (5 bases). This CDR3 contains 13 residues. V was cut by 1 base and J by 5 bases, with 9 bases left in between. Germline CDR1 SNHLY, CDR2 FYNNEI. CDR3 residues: CASSEGPGNEQYF. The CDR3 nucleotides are TGTGCCAGCAGTGAAGGGCCGGGGAACGAGCAGTACTTC.

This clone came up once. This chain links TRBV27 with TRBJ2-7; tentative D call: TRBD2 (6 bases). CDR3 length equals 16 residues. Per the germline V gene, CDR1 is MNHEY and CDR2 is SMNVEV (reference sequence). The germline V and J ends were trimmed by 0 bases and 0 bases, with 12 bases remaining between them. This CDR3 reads CASSLSSGSSSYEQYF. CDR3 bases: TGTGCCAGCAGTTTATCGAGCGGGTCCAGCTCCTACGAGCAGTACTTC.

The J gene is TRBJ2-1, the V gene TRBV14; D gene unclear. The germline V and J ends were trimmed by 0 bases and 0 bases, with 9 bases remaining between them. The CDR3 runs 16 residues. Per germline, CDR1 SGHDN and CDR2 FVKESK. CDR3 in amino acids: CASSQEWRNSYNEQFF. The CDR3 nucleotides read TGTGCCAGCAGCCAAGAGTGGCGGAACTCCTACAATGAGCAGTTCTTC.

The DNA for the CDR3 is TGTGCCAGCAGCCCCCGGGGGACAGCTAATGAAAAACTGTTTTTT. Its translation: CASSPRGTANEKLFF. J is TRBJ1-4 and V is TRBV9; TRBD1 agrees at 7 bases. The CDR3 covers 15 residues. Per the germline V gene, CDR1 is SGDLS and CDR2 is YYNGEE. V lost 4 bases to trimming and J lost 3 bases; unmatched junction nucleotides: 6.

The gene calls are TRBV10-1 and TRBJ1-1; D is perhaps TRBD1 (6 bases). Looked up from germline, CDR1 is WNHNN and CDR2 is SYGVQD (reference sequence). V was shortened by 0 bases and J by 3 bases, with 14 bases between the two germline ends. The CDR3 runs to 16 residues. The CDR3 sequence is CASSESIRGLDTEAFF. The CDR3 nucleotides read TGCGCCAGCAGTGAGTCGATCAGGGGCCTGGACACTGAAGCTTTCTTT.

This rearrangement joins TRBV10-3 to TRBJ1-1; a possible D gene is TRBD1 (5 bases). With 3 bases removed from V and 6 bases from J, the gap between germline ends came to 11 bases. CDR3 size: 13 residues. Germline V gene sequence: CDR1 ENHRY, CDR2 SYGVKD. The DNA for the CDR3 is TGTGCCATCAGTGAAAAGGGGTGGGCTGAAGCTTTCTTT. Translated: CAISEKGWAEAFF.

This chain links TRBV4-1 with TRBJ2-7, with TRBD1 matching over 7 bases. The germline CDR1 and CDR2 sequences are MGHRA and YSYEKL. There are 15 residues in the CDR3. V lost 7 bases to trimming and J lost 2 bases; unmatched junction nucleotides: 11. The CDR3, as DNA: TGCGCCAGCACCTCAACAGGGGAACCGACCTACGAGCAGTACTTC. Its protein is CASTSTGEPTYEQYF.

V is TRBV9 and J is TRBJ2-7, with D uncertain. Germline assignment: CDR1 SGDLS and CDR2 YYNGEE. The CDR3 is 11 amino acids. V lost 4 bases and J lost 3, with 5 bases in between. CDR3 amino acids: CASSSLYEQYF. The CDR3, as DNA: TGTGCCAGCAGCTCTCTCTACGAGCAGTACTTC.

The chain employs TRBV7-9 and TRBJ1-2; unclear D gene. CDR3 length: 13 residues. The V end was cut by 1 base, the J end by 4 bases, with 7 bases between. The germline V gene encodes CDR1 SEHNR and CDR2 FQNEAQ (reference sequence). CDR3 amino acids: CASSLETSYGYTF. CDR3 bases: TGTGCCAGCAGCTTAGAGACAAGCTATGGCTACACCTTC.

CDR3 in DNA: TGTGCCAGCAGCCACGCTTCCCAGGGAGCGCGAGAGCAGTACTTC. Translated: CASSHASQGAREQYF. J is TRBJ2-7 and V is TRBV13; D could derive from TRBD1 or TRBD2 (5 bases each). The V end was cut by 5 bases, the J end by 7 bases, with 21 bases between. The CDR3 is made up of 15 amino acids. Germline V gene data show CDR1 as PRHDT and CDR2 as FYEKMQ (reference sequence). Using reference TRBV13 and TRBJ2-7 for the parts outside the CDR3, the full variable domain is AAGVIQSPRHLIKEKRETATLKCYPIPRHDTVYWYQQGPGQDPQFLISFYEKMQSDKGSIPDRFSAQQFSDYHSELNMSSLELGDSALYFCASSHASQGAREQYFGPGTRLTVT.